This TCR beta chain was recorded in a study of shared clonotypes between healthy human individuals. Overall study findings and caveats: Generation probabilities were higher for clonotypes shared across all four sorted-subset donors than for unshared ones.

The naive CD8 fraction comprised CD45RO-negative cells positively selected for CCR7 and excluded terminally differentiated effector memory CD45RA+ cells. Within Nashville, Tennessee resided all donors, each a Caucasian adult. Germline values: CDR1 LGHNT, CDR2 FRNRAP. V was pared by 7 bases and J by 7 bases, with 16 bases between. The CDR3 is 13 amino acids. Note on this clone: Its matching antigen is unknown.

Libraries were prepared by immunoSEQ multiplex PCR; TCRdb keeps only in-frame clonotypes and omits some of them. Here the sample spans a few million clones, over 85% being singletons. The V call is TRBV12-5, the J call TRBJ1-1; no clear D gene. The specimen was naive CD8+ T cells from PBMCs. This clonotype was sampled from a man younger than 35 in good health. Some clones in this sample may be carry-over from other donors' samples. CDR3 region: CASAPYGYNEAFF. CDR3 nucleotide sequence: TGTGCTAGTGCCCCGTACGGGTATAATGAAGCTTTCTTT. The full variable domain, completed using reference TRBV12-5 and TRBJ1-1, is DARVTQTPRHKVTEMGQEVTMRCQPILGHNTVFWYRQTMMQGLELLAYFRNRAPLDDSGMPKDRFSAEMPDATLATLKIQPSEPRDSAVYFCASAPYGYNEAFFGQGTRLTVV.